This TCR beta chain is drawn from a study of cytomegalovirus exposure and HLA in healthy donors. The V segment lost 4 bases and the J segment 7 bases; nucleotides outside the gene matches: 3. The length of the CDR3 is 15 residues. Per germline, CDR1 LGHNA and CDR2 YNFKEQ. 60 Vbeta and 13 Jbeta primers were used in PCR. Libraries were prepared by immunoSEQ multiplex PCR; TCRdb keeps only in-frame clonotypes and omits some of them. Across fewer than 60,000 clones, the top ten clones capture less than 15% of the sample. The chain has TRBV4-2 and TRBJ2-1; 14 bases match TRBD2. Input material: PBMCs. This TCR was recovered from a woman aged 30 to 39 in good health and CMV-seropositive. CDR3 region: CASSLGTSGSNEQFF. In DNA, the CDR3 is TGTGCCAGCAGCCTCGGGACTAGCGGGAGTAATGAGCAGTTCTTC.